The clone carrying this T cell receptor (beta chain) was detected only a few times. The target antigen is unknown. Trimming removed 8 bases at V and 6 bases at J, with 14 bases between. CDR1 and CDR2 (germline): ENHRY, SYGVKD. The CDR3 runs 13 residues. Authors of the study amplified TCR beta CDR3 regions from RNA transcripts. TCR CDR3 underwent first-round RT-PCR with the HTBI primer set. TCRdb recomputed calls from the multiplex PCR reads with MiXCR, one row per CDR3 protein. The sample has some 460,000 distinct CDR3 sequences; 15% to 17% are singletons. This sample stems from a study of T cells in Graves' hyperthyroidism and ophthalmopathy. Study background: Peripheral blood was taken when the disease was first diagnosed, before any treatment began.

Findings and limits, study-wide: Most thyroid clonotypes that were expanded above 0.001 also turned up in blood.

Newly diagnosed hyperthyroidism patients aged 18 to 65 years had disease lasting under 2 months. The chain has TRBV10-3 and TRBJ1-5; no reliable D call. Sequencing was performed on blood. The receptor was isolated from a woman between 18 and 29 years old with Graves' hyperthyroidism. CDR3 amino acids: CAIGRSGSQPQHF. The CDR3, as DNA: TGTGCCATCGGGAGGAGTGGGAGTCAGCCCCAGCATTTT.